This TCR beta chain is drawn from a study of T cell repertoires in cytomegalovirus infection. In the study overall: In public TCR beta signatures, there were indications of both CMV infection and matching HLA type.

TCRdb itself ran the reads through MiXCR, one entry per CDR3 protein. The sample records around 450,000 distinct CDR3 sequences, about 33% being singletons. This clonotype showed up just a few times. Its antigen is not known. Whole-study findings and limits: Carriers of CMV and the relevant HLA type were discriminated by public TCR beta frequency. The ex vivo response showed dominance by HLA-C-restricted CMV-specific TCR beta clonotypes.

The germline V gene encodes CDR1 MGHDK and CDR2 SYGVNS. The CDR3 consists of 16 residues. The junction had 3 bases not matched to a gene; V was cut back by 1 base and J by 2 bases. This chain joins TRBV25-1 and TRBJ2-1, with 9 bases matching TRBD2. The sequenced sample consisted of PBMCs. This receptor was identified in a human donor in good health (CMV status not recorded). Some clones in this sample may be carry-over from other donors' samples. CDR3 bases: TGTGCCAGCAGTGAATTCTCTAGCGGGACCTACAATGAGCAGTTCTTC. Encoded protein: CASSEFSSGTYNEQFF.